These 15 T cell receptor beta chains were all obtained from the same sample, sequenced in a study of Ad26.COV2.S vaccination and SARS-CoV-2 variants. The sample's treatment: around 19 received Ad26.COV2.S at low or high dose, single or two shots; about five received placebo; per-sample allocation not given. Sampling took place 63 days after the first vaccine or placebo injection. Sequenced by immunoSEQ multiplex PCR; TCRdb stores in-frame clones only, minus some. The sample has 400,000 to 450,000 clones, about 90% seen once. The sequencing here drew on peripheral blood, taken in a trial of Ad26.COV2.S vaccine versus placebo. These receptors were taken from a person aged 18-65 years who received the Ad26.COV2.S COVID-19 vaccine or a placebo.

The genes are TRBV19 and TRBJ1-2; 7 positions match TRBD1. CDR3 length equals 15 residues. With 3 bases clipped from V and 2 bases from J, the junction kept 6 bases outside the gene matches. Germline-derived CDR1 and CDR2 are LNHDA and SQIVND (reference sequence). The CDR3 loop reads CASSIGGGGNYGYTF. CDR3 DNA sequence: TGTGCCAGTAGTATCGGAGGGGGCGGAAACTATGGCTACACCTTC.

The CDR3 loop is CASSHPGLAGTDTQYF. The CDR3 DNA reads TGCGCCAGCAGCCATCCGGGACTAGCGGGAACAGATACGCAGTATTTT. This chain joins TRBV4-1 and TRBJ2-3; TRBD2 agrees at 13 bases. The germline V gene encodes CDR1 MGHRA and CDR2 YSYEKL. Trimming at V came to 3 bases and at J to 3 bases, leaving 3 bases not matched to a gene. The CDR3 contains 16 residues.

This chain joins TRBV5-6 and TRBJ2-7; possibly TRBD1 or TRBD2 for D (5 bases each). The germline V gene has CDR1 SGHDT and CDR2 YYEEEE. V lost 5 bases and J 3 bases, leaving 15 bases between the germline ends. This CDR3 contains 14 residues. The CDR3 here is CASSPGTGNYEQYF. Here the CDR3 DNA reads TGTGCCAGCAGTCCCGGGACGGGGAACTACGAGCAGTACTTC.

This clone was seen a handful of times. J is TRBJ2-5 and V is TRBV6-2 or TRBV6-3; TRBD2 matches 11 bases. V shed 6 bases and J 1 base; nucleotides not matched to a gene: 7. Germline values: CDR1 MNHEY, CDR2 SVGEGT. The CDR3 consists of 16 residues. CDR3 DNA sequence: TGTGCCAGCAGCGACGGACTAGCGGGTTTCCAAGAGACCCAGTACTTC. Residues: CASSDGLAGFQETQYF.

The chain joins TRBV5-1 to TRBJ1-4, with D tentatively TRBD1 (6 bases). Germline V gene data show CDR1 as SGHRS and CDR2 as YFSETQ. Trimming took off 0 bases at V and 7 bases at J, with 16 bases between the two ends. The CDR3 is made up of 16 amino acids. DNA for the CDR3: TGCGCCAGCAGCTTGGCGTCTCCGGGGGCTAGTGAAAAACTGTTTTTT. Its translation: CASSLASPGASEKLFF.

This CDR3 is CSVEAKQNTEAFF. The CDR3 nucleotides read TGCAGCGTTGAGGCAAAGCAGAACACTGAAGCTTTCTTT. The chain is built from TRBV29-1 and TRBJ1-1; D not resolved. The CDR3 runs to 13 residues. The ends were cut back, 3 bases at V and 1 base at J, with 9 bases in the middle. Germline values: CDR1 SQVTM, CDR2 ANQGSEA.

This clone appeared a few times. The J gene is TRBJ2-1, the V gene TRBV5-8; TRBD2 matches at 8 bases. The CDR3 covers 19 residues. Germline lookup yields CDR1 SGHTS and CDR2 YDEGEE. V gave up 3 bases and J gave up 0 bases; unmatched junction bases: 14. In DNA, the CDR3 is TGTGCCAGCAGCTCCGGGACTAGGGGTAGCCTTAGCTCCTACAATGAGCAGTTCTTC. Protein: CASSSGTRGSLSSYNEQFF.

The chain carries TRBV6-2 or TRBV6-3 and TRBJ2-5; tentative D call: TRBD2 (6 bases). The CDR3 has 15 amino acids. V was trimmed by 2 bases and J by 0 bases, leaving 10 bases between them. Germline assignment: CDR1 MNHEY and CDR2 SVGEGT. The CDR3 nucleotides read TGTGCCAGCAGTTACCCCCGGGGGTACCAAGAGACCCAGTACTTC. This gives the protein CASSYPRGYQETQYF.

The V and J genes are TRBV19 and TRBJ1-4; no definite D call. This CDR3 spans 14 amino acids. The germline CDR1 and CDR2 sequences are LNHDA and SQIVND (reference sequence). Between the trimmed V and J ends, which lost 5 bases and 0 bases, there was a span of 7 bases. This chain's CDR3 is CASSPFSTNEKLFF. DNA of the CDR3: TGTGCCAGTAGTCCCTTTTCAACTAATGAAAAACTGTTTTTT.

This clone is a singleton in its sample. The V gene is TRBV12-5, the J gene TRBJ2-7; 8 bases fit TRBD2. Per the germline V gene, CDR1 is LGHNT and CDR2 is FRNRAP. The junction had 6 bases not matched to a gene; V was cut back by 5 bases and J by 3 bases. The CDR3 runs 14 residues. CDR3 DNA: TGTGCTAGTGGTGGACTAGCTGCTTACTACGAGCAGTACTTC. It translates to CASGGLAAYYEQYF.

The V and J genes are TRBV19 and TRBJ2-1, with TRBD2 matching over 10 bases. CDR1 and CDR2 from the germline V gene are LNHDA and SQIVND (reference sequence). V lost 2 bases, J lost 0 bases, and 4 bases stayed unmatched. This CDR3 contains 17 residues. CDR3 protein: CASSIKGLAVSYNEQFF. CDR3 coding DNA: TGTGCCAGTAGTATAAAAGGACTAGCGGTCTCCTACAATGAGCAGTTCTTC.

CDR3 amino acids: CASSIYKETNEKLFF. CDR3 nucleotides: TGTGCCAGTAGTATTTACAAGGAGACTAATGAAAAACTGTTTTTT. This rearrangement joins TRBV19 to TRBJ1-4; D not certain. V was shortened by 3 bases and J by 2 bases, with 10 bases between the two germline ends. This CDR3 comprises 15 residues. The V gene's germline CDR1 is LNHDA and CDR2 SQIVND (reference sequence).

The chain has TRBV15 and TRBJ2-1, with a possible D match to TRBD2 (5 bases). Germline CDR1 is LNHNV and CDR2 is YYDKDF (reference sequence). V was cut by 0 bases and J by 7 bases, with 7 bases left in between. The CDR3 is 13 residues long. This CDR3 is CATSRDRRNEQFF. In nucleotides, the CDR3 is TGTGCCACCAGCAGAGATAGGAGGAATGAGCAGTTCTTC.

This chain links TRBV19 with TRBJ2-7; D is possibly TRBD2 (6 bases). The germline V gene encodes CDR1 LNHDA and CDR2 SQIVND (reference sequence). The CDR3 contains 15 residues. Trimming stripped 3 bases from V and 2 bases from J, with 14 bases between. The DNA of the CDR3 is TGTGCCAGTAGTATTGGGGGAGGCCGAACCTACGAGCAGTACTTC. Its protein is CASSIGGGRTYEQYF.

The genes are TRBV19 and TRBJ1-1; 8 bases match TRBD1. This CDR3 contains 15 residues. The V gene's germline CDR1 is LNHDA and CDR2 SQIVND (reference sequence). V was clipped by 2 bases and J by 0 bases; unmatched bases: 2. The CDR3 nucleotides read TGTGCCAGTAGTATACAGGGGGCTCTGAACACTGAAGCTTTCTTT. Translated: CASSIQGALNTEAFF.